This T cell receptor (beta chain) was identified during a study of T cells in localized non-small cell lung cancer. Study observations and caveats: Researchers found a median around 61 of the top 100 tumor clones in adjacent lung. Heterogeneity is still possible, as just one tumor region was sequenced.

This clone was recorded once. The antigen is unknown. This CDR3 is also generated by other DNA sequences in the sample. The V gene's germline CDR1 is SGHNT and CDR2 YYREEE (reference sequence). V lost 3 bases, J lost 0 bases, and 4 bases lay in between. This CDR3 has 12 amino acids. Data came from immunoSEQ multiplex PCR; TCRdb stores just in-frame clones and leaves some out. The sample has 90,000 to 100,000 clones; roughly 91% are singletons. The chain links TRBV5-4 to TRBJ2-7; no definite D call. Sequences were derived from PBMCs, sampled before any cancer treatment. This receptor was taken from a woman aged 40-69 years with stage II squamous cell lung carcinoma. CDR3 nucleotides: TGTGCCAGCAGCTCTAACTCCTACGAGCAGTACTTC. Its translation: CASSSNSYEQYF.